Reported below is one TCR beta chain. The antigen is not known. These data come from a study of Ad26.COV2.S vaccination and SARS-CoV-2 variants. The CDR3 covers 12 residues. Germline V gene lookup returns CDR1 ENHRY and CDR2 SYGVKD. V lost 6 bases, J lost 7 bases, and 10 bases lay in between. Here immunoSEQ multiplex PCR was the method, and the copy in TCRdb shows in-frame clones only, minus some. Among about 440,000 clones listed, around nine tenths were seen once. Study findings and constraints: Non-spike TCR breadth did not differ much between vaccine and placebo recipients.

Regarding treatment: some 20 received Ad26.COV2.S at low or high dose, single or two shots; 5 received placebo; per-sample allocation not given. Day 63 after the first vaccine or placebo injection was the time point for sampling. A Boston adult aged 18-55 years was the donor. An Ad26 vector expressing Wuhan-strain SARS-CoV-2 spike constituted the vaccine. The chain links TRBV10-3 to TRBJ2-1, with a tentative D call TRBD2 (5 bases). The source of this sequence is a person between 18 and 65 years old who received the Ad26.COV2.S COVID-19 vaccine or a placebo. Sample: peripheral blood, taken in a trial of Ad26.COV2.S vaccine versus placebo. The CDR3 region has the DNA TGTGCCATCAGGGACGGGAAAAATGAGCAGTTCTTC. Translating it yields CAIRDGKNEQFF.